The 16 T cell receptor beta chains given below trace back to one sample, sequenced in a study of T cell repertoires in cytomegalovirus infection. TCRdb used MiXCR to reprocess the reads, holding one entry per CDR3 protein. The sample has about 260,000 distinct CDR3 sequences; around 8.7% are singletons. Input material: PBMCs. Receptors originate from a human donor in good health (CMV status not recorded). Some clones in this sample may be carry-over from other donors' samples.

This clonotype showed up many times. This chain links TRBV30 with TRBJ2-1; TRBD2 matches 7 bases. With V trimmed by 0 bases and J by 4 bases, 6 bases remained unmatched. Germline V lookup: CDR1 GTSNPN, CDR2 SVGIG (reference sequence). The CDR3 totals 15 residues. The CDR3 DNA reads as TGTGCCTGGAGTGTACACCTAGCGGCTTACAATGAGCAGTTCTTC. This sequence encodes CAWSVHLAAYNEQFF.

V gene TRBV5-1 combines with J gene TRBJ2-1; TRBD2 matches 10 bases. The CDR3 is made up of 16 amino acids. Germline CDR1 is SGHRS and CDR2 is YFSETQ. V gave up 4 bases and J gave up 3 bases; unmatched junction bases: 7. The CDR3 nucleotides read TGCGCCAGCAGCCTGGGCGGGACTAGCGACTACAATGAGCAGTTCTTC. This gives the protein CASSLGGTSDYNEQFF.

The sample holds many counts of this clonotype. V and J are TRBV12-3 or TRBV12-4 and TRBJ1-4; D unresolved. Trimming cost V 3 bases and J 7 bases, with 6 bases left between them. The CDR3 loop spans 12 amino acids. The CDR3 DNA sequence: TGTGCCAGCAGTTTGAACGGTGAAAAACTGTTTTTT. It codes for CASSLNGEKLFF.

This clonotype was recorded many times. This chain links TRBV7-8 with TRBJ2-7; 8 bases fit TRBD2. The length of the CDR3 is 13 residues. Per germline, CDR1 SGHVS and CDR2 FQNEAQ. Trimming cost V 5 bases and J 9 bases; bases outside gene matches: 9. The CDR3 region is CASSILTSDGQYF. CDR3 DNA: TGTGCCAGCAGCATCCTGACTAGCGATGGGCAGTACTTC.

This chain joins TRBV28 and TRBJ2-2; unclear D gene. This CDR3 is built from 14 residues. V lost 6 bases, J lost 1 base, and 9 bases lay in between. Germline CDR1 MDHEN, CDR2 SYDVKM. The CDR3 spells CASRSDGNTGELFF. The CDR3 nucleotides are TGTGCCAGCAGATCGGACGGGAACACCGGGGAGCTGTTTTTT.

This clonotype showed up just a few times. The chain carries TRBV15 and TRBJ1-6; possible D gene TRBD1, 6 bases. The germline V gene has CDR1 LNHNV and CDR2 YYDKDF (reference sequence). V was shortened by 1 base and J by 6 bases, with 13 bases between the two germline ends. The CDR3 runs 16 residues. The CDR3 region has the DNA TGTGCCACCAGCAGAGGACGGGGACAAGGTAATTCACCCCTCCACTTT. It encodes CATSRGRGQGNSPLHF.

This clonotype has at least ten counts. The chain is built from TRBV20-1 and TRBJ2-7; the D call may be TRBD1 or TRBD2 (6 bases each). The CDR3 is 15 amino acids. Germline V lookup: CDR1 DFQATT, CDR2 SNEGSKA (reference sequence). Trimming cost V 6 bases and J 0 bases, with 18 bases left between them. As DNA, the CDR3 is TGCAGTGCGGGGGGTGTGGGGGCTAGCTCCTACGAGCAGTACTTC. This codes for CSAGGVGASSYEQYF.

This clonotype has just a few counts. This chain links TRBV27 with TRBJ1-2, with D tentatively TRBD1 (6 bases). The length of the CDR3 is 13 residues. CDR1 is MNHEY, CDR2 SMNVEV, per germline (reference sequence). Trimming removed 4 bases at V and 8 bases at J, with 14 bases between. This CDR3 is CASSSHAGVGYTF. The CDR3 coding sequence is TGTGCCAGCAGTTCCCATGCAGGGGTGGGCTACACCTTC.

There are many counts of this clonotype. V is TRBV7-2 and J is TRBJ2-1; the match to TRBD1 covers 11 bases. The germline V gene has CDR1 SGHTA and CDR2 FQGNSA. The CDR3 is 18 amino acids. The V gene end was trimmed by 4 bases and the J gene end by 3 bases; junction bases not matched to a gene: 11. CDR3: CASSSPGQGGTFYNEQFF. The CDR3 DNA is TGTGCCAGCAGCTCTCCGGGACAGGGGGGTACGTTCTACAATGAGCAGTTCTTC.

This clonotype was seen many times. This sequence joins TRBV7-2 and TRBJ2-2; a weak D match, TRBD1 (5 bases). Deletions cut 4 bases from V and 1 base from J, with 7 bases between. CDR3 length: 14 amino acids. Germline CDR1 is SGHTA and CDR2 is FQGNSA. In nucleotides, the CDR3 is TGTGCCAGCAGCTCCGGACAGAACACCGGGGAGCTGTTTTTT. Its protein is CASSSGQNTGELFF.

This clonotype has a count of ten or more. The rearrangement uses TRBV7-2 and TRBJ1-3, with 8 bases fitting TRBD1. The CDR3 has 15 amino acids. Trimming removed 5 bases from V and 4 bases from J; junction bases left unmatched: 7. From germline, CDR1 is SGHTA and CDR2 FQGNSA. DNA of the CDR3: TGTGCCAGCAGCAACCGGACAGGGAAAGGAAACACCATATATTTT. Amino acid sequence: CASSNRTGKGNTIYF.

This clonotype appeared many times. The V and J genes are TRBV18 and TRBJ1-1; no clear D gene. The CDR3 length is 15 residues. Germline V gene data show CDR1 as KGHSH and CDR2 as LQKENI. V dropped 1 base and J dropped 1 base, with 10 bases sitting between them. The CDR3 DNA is TGTGCCAGCTCACCACGGATCGAGAAGAACACTGAAGCTTTCTTT. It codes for CASSPRIEKNTEAFF.

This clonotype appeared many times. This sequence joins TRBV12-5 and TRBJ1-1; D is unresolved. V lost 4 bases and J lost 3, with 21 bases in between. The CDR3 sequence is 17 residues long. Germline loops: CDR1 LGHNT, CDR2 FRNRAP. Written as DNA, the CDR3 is TGTGCTAGTGGTTCACCTTTCTTAACGGGAGGAGACACTGAAGCTTTCTTT. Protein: CASGSPFLTGGDTEAFF.

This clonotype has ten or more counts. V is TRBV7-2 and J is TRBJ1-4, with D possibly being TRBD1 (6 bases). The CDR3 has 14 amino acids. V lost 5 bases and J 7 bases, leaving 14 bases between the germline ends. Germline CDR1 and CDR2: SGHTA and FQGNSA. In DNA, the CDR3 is TGTGCCAGCAGCCTTCAAGGGGGAGGTGAAAAACTGTTTTTT. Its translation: CASSLQGGGEKLFF.

CDR3 in DNA: TGTGCCAGCAGGCAGGGGATCCAAGAGACCCAGTACTTC. Amino acids: CASRQGIQETQYF. This chain links TRBV6-2 or TRBV6-3 with TRBJ2-5; D may be TRBD1 (6 bases). Germline CDR1 MNHEY, CDR2 SVGEGT. The CDR3 length is 13 residues. V was pared by 6 bases and J by 1 base, with 9 bases between.

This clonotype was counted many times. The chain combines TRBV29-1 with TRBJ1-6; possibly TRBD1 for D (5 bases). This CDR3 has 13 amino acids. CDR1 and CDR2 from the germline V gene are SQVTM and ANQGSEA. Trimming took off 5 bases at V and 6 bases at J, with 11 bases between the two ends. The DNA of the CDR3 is TGCAGCGTTCGGGGGGATCGTAATTCACCCCTCCACTTT. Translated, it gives CSVRGDRNSPLHF.